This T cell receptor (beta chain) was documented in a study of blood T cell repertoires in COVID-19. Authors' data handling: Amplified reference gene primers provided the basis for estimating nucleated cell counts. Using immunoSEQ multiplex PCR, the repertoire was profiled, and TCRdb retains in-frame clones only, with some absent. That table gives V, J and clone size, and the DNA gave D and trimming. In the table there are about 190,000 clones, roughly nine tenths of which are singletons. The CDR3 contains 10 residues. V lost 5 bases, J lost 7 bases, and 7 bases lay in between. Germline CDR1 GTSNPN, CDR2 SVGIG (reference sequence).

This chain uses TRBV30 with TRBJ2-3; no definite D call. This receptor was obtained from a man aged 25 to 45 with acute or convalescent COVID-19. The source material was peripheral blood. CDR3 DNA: TGTGCCTGGGGCACTCATACGCAGTATTTT. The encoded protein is CAWGTHTQYF. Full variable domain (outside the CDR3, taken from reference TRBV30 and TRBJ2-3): SQTIHQWPATLVQPVGSPLSLECTVEGTSNPNLYWYRQAAGRGLQLLFYSVGIGQISSEVPQNLSASRPQDRQFILSSKKLLLSDSGFYLCAWGTHTQYFGPGTRLTVL.